This T cell receptor beta chain is from a study of PD-1 blockade in mismatch repair-deficient tumors. Findings of the study overall: Tumor-resident clones, often absent from pretreatment blood, expanded after pembrolizumab and then contracted.

The CDR3 has 13 amino acids. The ends were cut back, 3 bases at V and 6 bases at J, with 10 bases in the middle. Germline CDR1 reads KGHSH; CDR2 reads LQKENI. Method: immunoSEQ multiplex PCR; TCRdb's copy keeps in-frame clones and lacks some. The table includes about 79,000 clones, roughly 80% detected once. Concerning this clone: What it recognizes is unknown.

The V gene is TRBV18, the J gene TRBJ2-3; D gene uncertain. Specimen: peripheral blood, collected 44 weeks after starting pembrolizumab. The sequence was obtained from an adult with mismatch repair-deficient cancer. CDR3: CASSPFSGDTQYF. CDR3 DNA sequence: TGTGCCAGCTCACCGTTTAGTGGGGATACGCAGTATTTT.